This paragraph covers one T cell receptor (beta chain) sequence. The antigen remains undetermined. These data originate in a study of cytomegalovirus exposure and HLA in healthy donors. Study background: Early released data had 65 million to 100 million unique TCRs, all coming from HLA-typed donors. Study conclusions and caveats: The majority of CMV-associated TCR beta chains were reported as apparently HLA-restricted in a later analysis. With DRB1 most and HLA-C fewest, TCR association rates differed between HLA loci in a later analysis. Confirmation in vitro established that a few CMV-associated chains were specific for CMV antigens.

The germline V gene has CDR1 SGHTA and CDR2 FQGNSA. The ends lost 6 bases at V and 5 bases at J; junction bases unmatched: 15. The CDR3 covers 16 residues. Primers: 60 Vbeta forward and 13 Jbeta reverse. The method was immunoSEQ multiplex PCR; TCRdb's version includes in-frame clones alone and lacks a portion of them. The sample has approximately 190,000 clones; around 80% are singletons. The receptor was derived from a woman between 18 and 30 years old in good health and CMV-seronegative. V gene TRBV7-2 combines with J gene TRBJ2-7; TRBD1 agrees at 8 bases. Sequenced: PBMCs. The CDR3 spells CASSPTSGGRVDEQYF. CDR3 DNA: TGTGCCAGCAGTCCGACCTCAGGGGGCCGGGTCGACGAGCAGTACTTC.